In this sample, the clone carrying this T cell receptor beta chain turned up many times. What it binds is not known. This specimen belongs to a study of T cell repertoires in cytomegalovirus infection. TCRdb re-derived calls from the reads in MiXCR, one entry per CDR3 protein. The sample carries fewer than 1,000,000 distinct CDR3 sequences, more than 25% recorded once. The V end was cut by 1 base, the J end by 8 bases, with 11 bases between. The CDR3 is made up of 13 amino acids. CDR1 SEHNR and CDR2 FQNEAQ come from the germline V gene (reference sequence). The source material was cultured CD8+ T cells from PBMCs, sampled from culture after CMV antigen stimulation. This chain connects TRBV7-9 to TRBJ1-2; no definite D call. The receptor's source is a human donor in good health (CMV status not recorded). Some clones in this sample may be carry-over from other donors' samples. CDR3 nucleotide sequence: TGTGCCAGCAGCTTAGGGATATCGTTCGGCTACACCTTC. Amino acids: CASSLGISFGYTF.